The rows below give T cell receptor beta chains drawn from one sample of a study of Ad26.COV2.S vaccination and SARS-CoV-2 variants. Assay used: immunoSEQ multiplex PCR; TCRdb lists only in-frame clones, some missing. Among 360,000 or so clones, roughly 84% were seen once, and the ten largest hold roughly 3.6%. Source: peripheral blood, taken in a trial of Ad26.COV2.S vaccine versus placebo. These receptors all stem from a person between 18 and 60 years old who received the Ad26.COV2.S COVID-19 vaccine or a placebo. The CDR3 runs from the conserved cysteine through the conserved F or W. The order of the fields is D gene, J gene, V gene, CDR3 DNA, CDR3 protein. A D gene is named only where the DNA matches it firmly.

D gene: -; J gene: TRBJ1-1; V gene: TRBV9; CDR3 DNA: TGTGCCAGCAGCGCCGATGGACAGCCGGACACTGAAGCTTTCTTT; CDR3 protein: CASSADGQPDTEAFF
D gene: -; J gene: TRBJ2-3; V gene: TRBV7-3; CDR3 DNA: TGTGCCAGCAGCCTCCTGGGGCGGGCTAGCACAGATACGCAGTATTTT; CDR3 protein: CASSLLGRASTDTQYF
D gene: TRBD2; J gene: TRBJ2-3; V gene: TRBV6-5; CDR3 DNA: TGTGCCAGCATTCCTAGCGGGGGGAGCACAGATACGCAGTATTTT; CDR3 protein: CASIPSGGSTDTQYF
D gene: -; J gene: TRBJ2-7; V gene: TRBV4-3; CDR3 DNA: TGCGCCAGCAGCCAAGATCACCCCTACGAGCAGTACTTC; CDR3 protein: CASSQDHPYEQYF
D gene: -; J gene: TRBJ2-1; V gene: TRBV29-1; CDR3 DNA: TGCAGCGTTGAAGAACGGGTGAGCTCCTACAATGAGCAGTTCTTC; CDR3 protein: CSVEERVSSYNEQFF
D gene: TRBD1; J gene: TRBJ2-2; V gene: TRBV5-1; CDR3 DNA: TGCGCCAGCAGCAGAACCGGGACAGGGGACACCGGGGAGCTGTTTTTT; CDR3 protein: CASSRTGTGDTGELFF
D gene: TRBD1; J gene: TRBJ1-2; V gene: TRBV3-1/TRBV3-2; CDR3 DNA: TGTGCCAGCAGCCGTGGGACGGACAGGACAGGGGTTGGCTACACCTTC; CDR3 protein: CASSRGTDRTGVGYTF
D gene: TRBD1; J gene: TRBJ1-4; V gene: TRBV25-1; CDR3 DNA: TGTGCCAGCAGTCAGCCACGGGACAGGGGTGGGACTAATGAAAAACTGTTTTTT; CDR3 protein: CASSQPRDRGGTNEKLFF
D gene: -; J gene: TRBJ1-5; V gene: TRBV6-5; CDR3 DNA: TGTGCCAGCAGGGCACATCCGGCTAAACCCCAGCATTTT; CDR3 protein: CASRAHPAKPQHF
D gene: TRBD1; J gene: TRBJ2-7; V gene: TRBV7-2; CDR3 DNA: TGTGCCAGCAGCTTAGTTCGTGTACAGGGGTACGAGCAGTACTTC; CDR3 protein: CASSLVRVQGYEQYF
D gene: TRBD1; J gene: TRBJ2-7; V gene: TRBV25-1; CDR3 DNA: TGTGCCAGCAGAGGACAGGGGCGCGAGCAGTACTTC; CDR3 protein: CASRGQGREQYF